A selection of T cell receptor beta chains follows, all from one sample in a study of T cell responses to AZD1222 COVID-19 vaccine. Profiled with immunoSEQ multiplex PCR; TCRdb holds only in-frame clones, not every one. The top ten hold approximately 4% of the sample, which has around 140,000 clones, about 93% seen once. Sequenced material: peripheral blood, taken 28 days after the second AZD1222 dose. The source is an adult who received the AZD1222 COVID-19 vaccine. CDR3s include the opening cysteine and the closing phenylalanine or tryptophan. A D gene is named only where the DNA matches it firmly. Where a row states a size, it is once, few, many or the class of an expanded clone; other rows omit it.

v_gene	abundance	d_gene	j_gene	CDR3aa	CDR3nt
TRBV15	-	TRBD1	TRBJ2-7	CATSPPWTGAYEQYF	TGTGCCACCAGCCCGCCTTGGACAGGGGCCTACGAGCAGTACTTC
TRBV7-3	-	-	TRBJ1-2	CASSPLTGPTPSYGYTF	TGTGCCAGCAGCCCCCTCACAGGGCCGACGCCAAGCTATGGCTACACCTTC
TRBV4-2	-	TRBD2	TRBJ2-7	CASSQAGAGADEQYF	TGTGCCAGCAGCCAAGCGGGCGCGGGAGCGGACGAGCAGTACTTC
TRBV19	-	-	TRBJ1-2	CASNSPPGDNYGYTF	TGTGCCAGTAACTCCCCCCCAGGGGACAACTATGGCTACACCTTC
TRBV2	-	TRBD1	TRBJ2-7	CASSTLDRRYEQYF	TGTGCCAGCAGTACGCTGGACAGGCGTTACGAGCAGTACTTC
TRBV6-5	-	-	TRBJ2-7	CASSYERRTEQYF	TGTGCCAGCAGTTATGAGAGGCGGACGGAGCAGTACTTC
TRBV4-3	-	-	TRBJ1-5	CASSQKVGAGGSNQPQHF	TGCGCCAGCAGCCAAAAGGTGGGAGCGGGGGGTAGCAATCAGCCCCAGCATTTT
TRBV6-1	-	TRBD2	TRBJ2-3	CASSETGGGTDTQYF	TGTGCCAGCAGTGAGACGGGAGGGGGGACAGATACGCAGTATTTT
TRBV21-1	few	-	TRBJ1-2	CASSRVPYGYTF	TGTGCCAGCAGCCGAGTCCCGTACGGCTACACCTTC
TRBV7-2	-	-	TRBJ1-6	CASSSYTPNSPLHF	TGTGCCAGCAGCTCCTATACACCCAATTCACCCCTCCACTTT
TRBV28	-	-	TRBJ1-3	CASSSPSGSSGNTIYF	TGTGCCAGCAGTTCGCCTTCAGGGTCGTCTGGAAACACCATATATTTT
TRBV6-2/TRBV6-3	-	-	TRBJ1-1	CASSIRGRRDTEAFF	TGTGCCAGCAGTATCCGGGGCCGGAGGGACACTGAAGCTTTCTTT
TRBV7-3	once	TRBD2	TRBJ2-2	CASSRVGTSYAGELFF	TGTGCCAGTTCCCGGGTGGGGACTAGCTACGCCGGGGAGCTGTTTTTT
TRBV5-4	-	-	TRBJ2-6	CASSRRTEPGANVLTF	TGTGCCAGCAGCCGACGAACGGAACCTGGGGCCAACGTCCTGACTTTC
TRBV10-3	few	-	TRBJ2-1	CAMGPGVQGDNEQFF	TGTGCCATGGGGCCCGGGGTTCAAGGCGACAATGAGCAGTTCTTC
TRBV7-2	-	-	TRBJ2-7	CASRGPGRTIEQYF	TGTGCCAGCAGGGGTCCCGGTAGGACCATCGAGCAGTACTTC
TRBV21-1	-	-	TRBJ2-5	CASSLLRGKKTQYF	TGTGCCAGCAGCCTCCTCCGAGGGAAGAAGACCCAGTACTTC
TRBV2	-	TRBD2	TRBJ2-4	CASSGTRLAGENIQYF	TGTGCCAGCAGTGGCACTCGACTAGCGGGGGAAAACATTCAGTACTTC
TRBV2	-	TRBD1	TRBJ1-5	CASSQGQNQPQHF	TGTGCCAGCAGTCAGGGACAGAATCAGCCCCAGCATTTT
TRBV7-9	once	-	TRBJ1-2	CASSLAIRGGGYTF	TGTGCCAGCAGCTTAGCGATTCGGGGTGGGGGCTACACCTTC
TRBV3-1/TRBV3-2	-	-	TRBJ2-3	CASSLTSRDTQYF	TGTGCCAGCAGCCTTACTAGTCGAGATACGCAGTATTTT
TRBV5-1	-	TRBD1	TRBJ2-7	CASFGDRGQQYF	TGCGCCAGCTTTGGGGACAGGGGACAGCAGTACTTC
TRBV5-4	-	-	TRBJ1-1	CASNSWDTPENTEAFF	TGTGCCAGCAACTCATGGGACACGCCCGAGAACACTGAAGCTTTCTTT
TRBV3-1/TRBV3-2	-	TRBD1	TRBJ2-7	CASSPTLTGTGGDEQYF	TGTGCCAGCAGCCCAACCCTTACCGGGACAGGGGGGGACGAGCAGTACTTC
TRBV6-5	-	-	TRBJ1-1	CASSYPEAGQNTEAFF	TGTGCCAGCAGTTACCCTGAAGCGGGGCAGAACACTGAAGCTTTCTTT
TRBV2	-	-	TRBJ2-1	CASHWSRTNGEQFF	TGTGCCAGCCACTGGTCTCGTACGAACGGTGAGCAGTTCTTC
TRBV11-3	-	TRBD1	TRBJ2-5	CASSLGQGVEETQYF	TGTGCCAGCAGCCTAGGACAGGGAGTCGAGGAGACCCAGTACTTC
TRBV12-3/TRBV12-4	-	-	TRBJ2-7	CASSFANLGEQYF	TGTGCCAGCAGTTTCGCCAACCTGGGAGAGCAGTACTTC
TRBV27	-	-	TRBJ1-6	CASSRWGDVRLDNSPLHF	TGTGCCAGCAGCCGATGGGGGGACGTTAGACTAGATAATTCACCCCTCCACTTT
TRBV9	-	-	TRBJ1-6	CASSATVKSSYNSPLHF	TGTGCCAGCAGCGCGACAGTTAAGTCCTCCTATAATTCACCCCTCCACTTT
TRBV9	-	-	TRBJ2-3	CASSVQSRRTDTQYF	TGTGCCAGCAGCGTGCAGTCGCGGCGGACAGATACGCAGTATTTT
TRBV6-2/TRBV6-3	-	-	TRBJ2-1	CASSQEGLRGRSQERRQFF	TGTGCCAGCAGTCAAGAGGGATTGCGGGGAAGATCCCAGGAGAGGCGGCAGTTCTTC
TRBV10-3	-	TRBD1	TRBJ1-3	CATSGQGALGNTIYF	TGTGCCACCTCCGGACAGGGGGCCCTTGGAAACACCATATATTTT
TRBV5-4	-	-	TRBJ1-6	CASSLGGSINSPLHF	TGTGCCAGCAGCTTGGGTGGCAGCATCAATTCACCCCTCCACTTT
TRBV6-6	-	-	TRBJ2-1	CASKAGRNNEQFF	TGTGCCAGCAAGGCGGGGCGAAACAATGAGCAGTTCTTC
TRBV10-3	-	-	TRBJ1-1	CAISGTGNTEAFF	TGTGCCATCAGTGGGACCGGGAACACTGAAGCTTTCTTT
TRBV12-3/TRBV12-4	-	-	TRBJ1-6	CASQSSYNSPLHF	TGTGCCAGTCAGAGCTCCTATAATTCACCCCTCCACTTT
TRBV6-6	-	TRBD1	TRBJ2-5	CASRGGQGTETQYF	TGTGCCAGCAGAGGGGGACAGGGGACAGAGACCCAGTACTTC
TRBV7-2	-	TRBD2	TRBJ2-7	CASSLAPSGTPTLREQYF	TGTGCCAGCAGCTTAGCCCCCAGCGGGACCCCCACCCTGCGGGAGCAGTACTTC
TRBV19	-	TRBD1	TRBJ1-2	CASSISQGARGYTF	TGTGCCAGTAGTATATCACAGGGGGCGCGTGGCTACACCTTC
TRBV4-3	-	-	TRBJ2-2	CASSQGLTNTGELFF	TGCGCCAGCAGCCAAGGACTAACGAACACCGGGGAGCTGTTTTTT
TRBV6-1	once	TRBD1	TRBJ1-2	CASSQGQARVNYGYTF	TGTGCCAGCAGTCAAGGACAGGCTCGCGTTAACTATGGCTACACCTTC
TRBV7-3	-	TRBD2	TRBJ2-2	CASSLAPSGSSNTGELFF	TGTGCCAGCAGCTTAGCGCCTAGCGGTTCGTCGAACACCGGGGAGCTGTTTTTT
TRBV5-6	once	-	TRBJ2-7	CASSLGFGNSYEQYF	TGTGCCAGCAGCTTGGGATTCGGAAACTCCTACGAGCAGTACTTC
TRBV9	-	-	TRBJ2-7	CASSGTVGPPYEQYF	TGTGCCAGCAGCGGAACCGTGGGGCCTCCCTACGAGCAGTACTTC
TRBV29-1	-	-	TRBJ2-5	CSFGGRGRPQETQYF	TGCAGCTTTGGGGGACGGGGGCGTCCCCAAGAGACCCAGTACTTC
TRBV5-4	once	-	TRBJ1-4	CASSLGGAREKLFF	TGTGCCAGCAGCTTAGGAGGGGCCCGTGAAAAACTGTTTTTT
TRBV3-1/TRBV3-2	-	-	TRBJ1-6	CASSQDVTAPGSPLHF	TGTGCCAGCAGCCAAGATGTGACAGCTCCTGGGTCACCCCTCCACTTT
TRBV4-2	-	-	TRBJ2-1	CASSQDSTYNEQFF	TGTGCCAGCAGCCAAGATAGTACCTACAATGAGCAGTTCTTC
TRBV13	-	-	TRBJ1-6	CASSSPGGNSPLHF	TGTGCCAGCAGCTCTCCTGGTGGTAATTCACCCCTCCACTTT
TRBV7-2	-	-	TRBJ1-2	CASSLNPGETYGYTF	TGTGCCAGCAGCTTAAACCCGGGGGAGACATATGGCTACACCTTC